This is a list of T cell receptor beta chains from one sample in a study of T cells after yellow fever vaccination. TCRdb itself ran the 5' RACE reads through MiXCR, one entry per CDR3 protein. There are a few hundred thousand distinct CDR3 sequences in the sample; approximately 4% occur only once, and just under 20% lies in the top ten. Sample: PBMCs, taken 15 days after the yellow fever booster vaccination. These receptors originate from a man aged 18 to 30 who received the YFV17D yellow fever vaccine. The conserved cysteine and the conserved F or W are not part of the CDR3 here.

V gene	CDR3 protein
TRBV20-1	SARRSGEGETQY
TRBV20-1	SASRDRAYNEQF
TRBV24-1	ATSDGFQETQY
TRBV5-1	ASSLGQGALSGANVLT
TRBV5-1	ASSPEDPGVGAEAF
TRBV5-8	ASSAGDRTNQPQH
TRBV4-3	ASSQTVGYTGELF
TRBV4-1	ASRGQGSGYGYT
TRBV5-1	ASSSRQPQH
TRBV20-1	SAQPGQGAFGEAF
TRBV7-8	ASSLNRGARDNEKLF
TRBV7-9	ASSPRPGAGGYNEQF
TRBV5-1	ASSLSDLEQF
TRBV5-1	ASSLQGLSRETQY
TRBV5-1	ASSQRKTSGANVLT
TRBV6-6	ASSYGGEGYT
TRBV5-1	ASSINSGAGYEQY
TRBV20-1	SARALNTGELF
TRBV29-1	SVEVGLDTQY
TRBV29-1	SVVCHRGLWETQY
TRBV27	ASSLLPGLSYEQY
TRBV11-2	ASSPPGELF
TRBV19	ASSRARRRDEQF
TRBV6-2/TRBV6-3	ASRRGQGENQPQH
TRBV5-1	ASSSSGVVDTQY
TRBV28	ASSFYGTRRLSPLH
TRBV6-5	ASSYSIGLGDAQY
TRBV7-3	ASSYGGDNEQF
TRBV27	ASKPGGNQPQH
TRBV10-3	AIRLQGNYGYT
TRBV19	ASKGRVGTEAF
TRBV19	ASMRGWNTEAF
TRBV6-1	ASSAGWTGNTSEKLF
TRBV5-6	ASSLTGGDYSPLH
TRBV4-3	ASSQGGATSYEQY
TRBV20-1	SARRRDTFLSSYEQY